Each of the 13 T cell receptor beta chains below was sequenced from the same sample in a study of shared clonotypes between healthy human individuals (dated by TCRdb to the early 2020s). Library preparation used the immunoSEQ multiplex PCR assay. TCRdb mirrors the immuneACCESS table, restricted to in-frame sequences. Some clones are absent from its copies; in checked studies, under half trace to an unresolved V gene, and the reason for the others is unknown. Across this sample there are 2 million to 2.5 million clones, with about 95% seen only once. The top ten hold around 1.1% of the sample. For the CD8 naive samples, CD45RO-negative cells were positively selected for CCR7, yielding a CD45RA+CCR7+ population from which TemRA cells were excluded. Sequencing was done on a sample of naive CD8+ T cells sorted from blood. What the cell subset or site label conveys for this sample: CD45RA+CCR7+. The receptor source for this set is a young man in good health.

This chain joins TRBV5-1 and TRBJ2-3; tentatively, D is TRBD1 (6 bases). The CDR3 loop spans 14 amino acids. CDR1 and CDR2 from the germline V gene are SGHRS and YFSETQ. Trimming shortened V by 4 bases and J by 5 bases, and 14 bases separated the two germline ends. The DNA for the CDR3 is TGCGCCAGCAGCCACAGGGTAAGGGAAGATACGCAGTATTTT. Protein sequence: CASSHRVREDTQYF.

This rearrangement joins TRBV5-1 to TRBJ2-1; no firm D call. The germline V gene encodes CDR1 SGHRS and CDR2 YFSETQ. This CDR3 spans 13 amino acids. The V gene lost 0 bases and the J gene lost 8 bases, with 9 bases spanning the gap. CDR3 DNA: TGCGCCAGCAGCTTGGCCGCTGGATATGAGCAGTTCTTC. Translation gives CASSLAAGYEQFF.

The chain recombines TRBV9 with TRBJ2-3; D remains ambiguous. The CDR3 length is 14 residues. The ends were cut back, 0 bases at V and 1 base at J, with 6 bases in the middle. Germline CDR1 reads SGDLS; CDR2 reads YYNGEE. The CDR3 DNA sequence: TGTGCCAGCAGCGTAGCTAAGCGCACAGATACGCAGTATTTT. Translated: CASSVAKRTDTQYF.

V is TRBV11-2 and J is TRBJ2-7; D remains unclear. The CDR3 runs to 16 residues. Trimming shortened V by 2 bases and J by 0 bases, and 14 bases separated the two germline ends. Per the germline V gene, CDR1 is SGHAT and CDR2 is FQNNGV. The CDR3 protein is CASSLWLTPSSYEQYF. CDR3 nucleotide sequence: TGTGCCAGCAGCTTATGGCTTACCCCAAGCTCCTACGAGCAGTACTTC. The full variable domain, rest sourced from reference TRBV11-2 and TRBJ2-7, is EAGVAQSPRYKIIEKRQSVAFWCNPISGHATLYWYQQILGQGPKLLIQFQNNGVVDDSQLPKDRFSAERLKGVDSTLKIQPAKLEDSAVYLCASSLWLTPSSYEQYFGPGTRLTVT.

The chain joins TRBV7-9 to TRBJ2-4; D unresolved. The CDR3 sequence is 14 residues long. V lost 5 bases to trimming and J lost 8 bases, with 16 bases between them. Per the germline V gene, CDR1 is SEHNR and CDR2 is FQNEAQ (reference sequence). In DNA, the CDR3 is TGTGCCAGCAGCCCCACTGGGATCCCGTACATTCAGTACTTC. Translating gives CASSPTGIPYIQYF.

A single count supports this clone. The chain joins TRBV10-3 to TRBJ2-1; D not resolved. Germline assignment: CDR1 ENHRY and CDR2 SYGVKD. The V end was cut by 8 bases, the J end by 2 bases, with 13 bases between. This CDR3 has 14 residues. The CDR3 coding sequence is TGTGCCATCGGTCGAGGACCCCCCTACAATGAGCAGTTCTTC. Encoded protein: CAIGRGPPYNEQFF.

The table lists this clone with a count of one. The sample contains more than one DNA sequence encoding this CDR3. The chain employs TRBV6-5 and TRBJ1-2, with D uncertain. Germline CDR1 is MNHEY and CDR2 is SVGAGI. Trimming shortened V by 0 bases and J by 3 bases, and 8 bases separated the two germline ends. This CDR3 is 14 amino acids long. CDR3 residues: CASSYSEGHYGYTF. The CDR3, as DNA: TGTGCCAGCAGTTACTCGGAGGGCCACTATGGCTACACCTTC.

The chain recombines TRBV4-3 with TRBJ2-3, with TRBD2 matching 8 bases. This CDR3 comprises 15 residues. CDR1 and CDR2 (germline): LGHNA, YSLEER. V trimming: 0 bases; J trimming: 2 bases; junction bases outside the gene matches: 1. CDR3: CASSQELAVTDTQYF. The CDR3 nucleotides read TGCGCCAGCAGCCAAGAACTAGCGGTCACAGATACGCAGTATTTT.

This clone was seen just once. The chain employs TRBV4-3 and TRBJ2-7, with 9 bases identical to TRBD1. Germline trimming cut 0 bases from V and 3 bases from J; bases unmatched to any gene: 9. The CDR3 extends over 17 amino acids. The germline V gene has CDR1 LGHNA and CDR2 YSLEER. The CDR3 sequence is CASSQDSSGQGGYEQYF. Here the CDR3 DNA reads TGCGCCAGCAGCCAAGATAGTTCGGGACAGGGTGGCTACGAGCAGTACTTC.

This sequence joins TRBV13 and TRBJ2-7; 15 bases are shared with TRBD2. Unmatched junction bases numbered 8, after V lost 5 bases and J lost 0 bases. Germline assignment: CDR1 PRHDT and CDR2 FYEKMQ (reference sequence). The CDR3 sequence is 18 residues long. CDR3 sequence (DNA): TGTGCCAGCAGCCAGGGACTAGCGGGAGGCCAAACCTCCTACGAGCAGTACTTC. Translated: CASSQGLAGGQTSYEQYF.

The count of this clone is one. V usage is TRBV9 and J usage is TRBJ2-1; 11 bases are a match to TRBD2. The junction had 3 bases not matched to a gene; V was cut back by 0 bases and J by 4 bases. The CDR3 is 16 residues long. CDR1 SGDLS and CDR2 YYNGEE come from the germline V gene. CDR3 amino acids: CASSVVSSGRYNEQFF. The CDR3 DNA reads TGTGCCAGCAGCGTAGTGTCTAGCGGGAGGTACAATGAGCAGTTCTTC.

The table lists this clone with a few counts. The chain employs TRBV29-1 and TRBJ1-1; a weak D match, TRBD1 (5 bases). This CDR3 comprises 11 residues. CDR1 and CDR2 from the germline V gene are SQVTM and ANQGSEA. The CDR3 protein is CGATMNTEAFF. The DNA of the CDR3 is TGCGGGGCGACGATGAACACTGAAGCTTTCTTT.

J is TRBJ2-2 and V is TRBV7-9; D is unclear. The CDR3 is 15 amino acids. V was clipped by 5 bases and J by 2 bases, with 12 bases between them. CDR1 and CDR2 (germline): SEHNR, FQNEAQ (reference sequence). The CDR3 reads CASSPIELNTGELFF. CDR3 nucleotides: TGTGCCAGCAGCCCTATTGAGCTCAACACCGGGGAGCTGTTTTTT.